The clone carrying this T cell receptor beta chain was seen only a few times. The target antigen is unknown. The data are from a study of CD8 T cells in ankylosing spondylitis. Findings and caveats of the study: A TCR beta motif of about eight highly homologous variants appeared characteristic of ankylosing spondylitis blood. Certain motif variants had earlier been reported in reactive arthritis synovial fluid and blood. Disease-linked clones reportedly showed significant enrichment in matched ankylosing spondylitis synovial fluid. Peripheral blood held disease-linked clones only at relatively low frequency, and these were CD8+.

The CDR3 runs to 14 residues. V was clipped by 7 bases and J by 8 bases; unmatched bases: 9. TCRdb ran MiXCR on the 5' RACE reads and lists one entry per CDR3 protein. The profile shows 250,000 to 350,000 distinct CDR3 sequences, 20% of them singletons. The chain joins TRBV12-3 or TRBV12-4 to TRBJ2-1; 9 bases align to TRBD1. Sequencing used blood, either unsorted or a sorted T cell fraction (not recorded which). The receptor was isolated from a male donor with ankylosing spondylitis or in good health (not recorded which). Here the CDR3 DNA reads TGTGCCAGCACTCTCTTTACAGGGGGCGATGAGCAGTTCTTC. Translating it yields CASTLFTGGDEQFF.